This T cell receptor (beta chain) was identified in a study of OX40 agonist ivuxolimab in advanced cancers. Remarks on this clone: Its antigen is unknown.

Study observations and caveats: No antigen was identified for the clonally expanded peripheral T cells.

Sequencing was performed with immunoSEQ multiplex PCR; in TCRdb, only in-frame clones are kept and a portion is missing. The sample yields 73,000 or so clones, about 86% seen once. The source of this sequence is an adult with an advanced solid tumor such as melanoma, head and neck, liver or kidney cancer. The material sequenced was CD4+ or CD8+ T cells sorted from blood, taken in a trial of the OX40 agonist ivuxolimab.

CDR3 in amino acids: CASSYGTSYTEAFF. In DNA, the CDR3 is TGTGCCAGCAGCTACGGGACATCTTACACTGAAGCTTTCTTT. J is TRBJ1-1 and V is TRBV5-4; a weak D match, TRBD1 (6 bases). CDR3 length equals 14 residues. V lost 3 bases and J lost 3, with 12 bases in between. From germline, CDR1 is SGHNT and CDR2 YYREEE (reference sequence).